This T cell receptor (beta chain) was captured in a study of T cell responses to AZD1222 COVID-19 vaccine. Overall study results and limits: Nearly half of spike-specific TCRs reportedly go after variant regions that carry no mutations.

Comment on this clone: Its specificity is not known. A much larger clone sits a single nucleotide away, making a read error possible. This specimen includes other DNA sequences encoding the same CDR3.

The table came from immunoSEQ multiplex PCR; TCRdb's copy has only in-frame clones and leaves some out. The repertoire holds some 120,000 clones, with about 82% as singletons. The CDR3 has 13 residues. Per germline, CDR1 SGHDN and CDR2 FVKESK. This specimen was peripheral blood, taken on day 0 of AZD1222 vaccination. The chain combines TRBV14 with TRBJ2-7, with TRBD2 as a possible D gene (6 bases). This receptor was identified in an adult in good health. DNA for the CDR3: TGTGCCAGCAGCCAGCTCGGGACTTCCTGGCAGTACTTT. Translation: CASSQLGTSWQYF.